This T cell receptor (beta chain) was retrieved from a study of blood T cell repertoires in COVID-19. On the study more broadly: Some COVID-19 samples were acute and others convalescent; all came from the United States, Italy and Spain. PBMCs, B-cell-depleted T cells, or T cells provided the cDNA or gDNA that made up the material.

In the original workflow: For nucleated cells, counts were estimated from reference gene primer amplification. Measured with immunoSEQ multiplex PCR; TCRdb has only the in-frame clones, and not every one. That table gives V, J and clone size, and the DNA gave D and trimming. The sample contains roughly 59,000 clones, 80% to 90% of which appear only once. V lost 4 bases and J lost 4; bases outside the gene matches: 13. From germline, CDR1 is LGHNA and CDR2 YNFKEQ. The CDR3 is 17 amino acids. Input material: peripheral blood. This clonotype was sampled from a man at least 80 years old with acute or convalescent COVID-19. This chain joins TRBV4-2 and TRBJ1-1, with 9 bases lining up with TRBD1. The CDR3, as DNA: TGTGCCAGCAGCCTACCGGGACAGGGAGGTTCCGGCACTGAAGCTTTCTTT. This encodes CASSLPGQGGSGTEAFF.